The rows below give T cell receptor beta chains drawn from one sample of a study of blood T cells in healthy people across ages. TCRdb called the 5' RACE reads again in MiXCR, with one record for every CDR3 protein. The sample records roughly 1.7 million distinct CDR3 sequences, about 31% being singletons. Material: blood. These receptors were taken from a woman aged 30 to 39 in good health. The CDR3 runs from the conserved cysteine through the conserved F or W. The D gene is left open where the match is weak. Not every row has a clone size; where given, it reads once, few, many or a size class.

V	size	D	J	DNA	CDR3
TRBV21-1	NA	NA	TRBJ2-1	TGTGCCAGCAGCAAAGCTCAGGGAGGGCCCTACAATGAGCAGTTCTTC	CASSKAQGGPYNEQFF
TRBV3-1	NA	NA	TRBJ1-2	TGTGCCAGCAGCCAAAAGCCAGGGAGAAATGGCTACACCTTC	CASSQKPGRNGYTF
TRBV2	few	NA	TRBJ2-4	TGTGCCTGCAGTGAGAGGAGGACCCCTGGGGAGCAGTACTTC	CACSERRTPGEQYF
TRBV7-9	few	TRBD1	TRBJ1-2	TGTGCCAGCAGCGTCGGACAGGGAAGAAACTATGGCTACACCTTC	CASSVGQGRNYGYTF
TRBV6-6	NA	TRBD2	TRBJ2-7	TGTGCCAGCAGTTACTCCGAAGCTAGCGGGAGTTACGAGCAGTACTTC	CASSYSEASGSYEQYF
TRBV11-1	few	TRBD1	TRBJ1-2	TGTGCCAGCAGCCCGAGGGACAGAAAGTATGGCTACACCTTC	CASSPRDRKYGYTF
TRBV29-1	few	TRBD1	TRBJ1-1	TGCAGCGTTGTGGGGGACAGGGTTGAAGCTTTCTTT	CSVVGDRVEAFF
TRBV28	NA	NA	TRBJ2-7	TGTGCCAGCAGTTTATACCGTGGGGTCGGGTACGAGCAGTACTTC	CASSLYRGVGYEQYF
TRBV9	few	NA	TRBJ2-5	TGTGCCAGCAGCGTAGGGAGGGGGCCGGGGGAGACCCAGTACTTC	CASSVGRGPGETQYF
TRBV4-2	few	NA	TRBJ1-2	TGTGCCAGCAGCCAAGATTCATCAGTCCCCCCTGGCTACACCTTC	CASSQDSSVPPGYTF
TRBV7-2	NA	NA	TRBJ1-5	TGTGCCAGCAGCTTAGCAGGGGGGGATCAGCCCAAGCATTTT	CASSLAGGDQPKHF
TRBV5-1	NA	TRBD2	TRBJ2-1	TGCGCCAGCAGCTTTGCGGGGGGGCAAAATGAGCAGTTCTTC	CASSFAGGQNEQFF
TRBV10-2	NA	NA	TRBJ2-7	TGCGCCAGCAGTGTCGGTGGCTGGGCCCGGGAGCAGTACTTC	CASSVGGWAREQYF
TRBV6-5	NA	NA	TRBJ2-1	TGTGCCAGCAATCCCCCGGACAATGAGCAGTTCTTC	CASNPPDNEQFF
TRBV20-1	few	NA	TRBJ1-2	TGCAGTGCTAGGGAGCAGTTGAACTATGGCTACACCTTC	CSAREQLNYGYTF
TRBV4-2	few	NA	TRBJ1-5	TGTGCCAGCAGCCAAGATGGAGGGGCTAATAGCAATCAGCCCCAGCATTTT	CASSQDGGANSNQPQHF
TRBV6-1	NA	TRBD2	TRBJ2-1	TGTGCCAGCAGGGCTAGCGGGGGGTACGGTGAGCAGTTCTTC	CASRASGGYGEQFF
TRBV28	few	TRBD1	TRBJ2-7	TGTGCCAGCCAAAACGGACAGGGCTGGGAGCAGTACTTC	CASQNGQGWEQYF
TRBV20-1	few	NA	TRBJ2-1	TGCAGTGCTAGCCTGGGGGGAGATGAGCAGTTCTTC	CSASLGGDEQFF
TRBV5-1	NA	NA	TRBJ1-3	TGCGCCAGCAGCTTGGAAGTGAACTCTGGAAACACCATATATTTT	CASSLEVNSGNTIYF
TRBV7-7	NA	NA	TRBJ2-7	TGTGCCAGCAGCTTAGCGTATACGGGCTACAATGAGCAGTACTTC	CASSLAYTGYNEQYF
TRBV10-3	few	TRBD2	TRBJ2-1	TGTGCCATCAGTGTAAGTGGGGGAGGGTCCTACAATGAGCAGTTCTTC	CAISVSGGGSYNEQFF
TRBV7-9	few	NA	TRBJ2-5	TGTGCCAGCAGCTGGACCCGGGAGACCCAGTACTTC	CASSWTRETQYF
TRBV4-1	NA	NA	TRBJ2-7	TGCGCCAGCAGCCAAGATGTGGAAATCGAGCAGTACTTC	CASSQDVEIEQYF
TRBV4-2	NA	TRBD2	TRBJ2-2	TGTGCCAGCCGACCGGGACTAGAGTATACCGGGGAGCTGTTTTTT	CASRPGLEYTGELFF
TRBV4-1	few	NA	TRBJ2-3	TGCGCCAGCAGCCAGATATCGGGACTCGACACAGATACGCAGTATTTT	CASSQISGLDTDTQYF
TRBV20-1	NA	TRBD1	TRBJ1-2	TGCAGTGCTAGAGATAGTGGACAGGGAGAACGACCCAACTATGGCTACACCTTC	CSARDSGQGERPNYGYTF
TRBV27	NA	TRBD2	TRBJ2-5	TGTGCCAGCAGAACCCTAGCGGGAGGTGGCGAGACCCAGTACTTC	CASRTLAGGGETQYF
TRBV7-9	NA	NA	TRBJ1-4	TGTGCCAGCAGCTTAGGGGACGGACTTTCTGAAAAACTGTTTTTT	CASSLGDGLSEKLFF
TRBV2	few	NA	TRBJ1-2	TGTGCCAGCAGTGAAGAGGGGAGTGGCTATGGCTACACCTTC	CASSEEGSGYGYTF
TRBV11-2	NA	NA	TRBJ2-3	TGTGCCAGCAGAGAATTACTCGGAGCAGATACGCAGTATTTT	CASRELLGADTQYF
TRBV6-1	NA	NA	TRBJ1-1	TGTGCCAGCATTAAAACAGGTAGACCGCGGAACACTGAAGCTTTCTTT	CASIKTGRPRNTEAFF
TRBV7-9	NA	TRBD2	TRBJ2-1	TGTGCCAGCAGCCCCCGCGCGGGGACTAGCGAGTACAATGAGCAGTTCTTC	CASSPRAGTSEYNEQFF
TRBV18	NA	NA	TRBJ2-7	TGTGCCAGCTCACCTGGGGGGATGGCCTACGAGCAGTACTTC	CASSPGGMAYEQYF
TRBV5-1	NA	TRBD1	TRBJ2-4	TGCGCCAGCAGCATCGGGACAGGGGGCGCGGGAAACATTCAGTACTTC	CASSIGTGGAGNIQYF
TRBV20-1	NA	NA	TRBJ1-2	TGCAGTGCTAGGAAGAGGACGGATCCCCTATCTTATGGCTACACCTTC	CSARKRTDPLSYGYTF
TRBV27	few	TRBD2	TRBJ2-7	TGTGCCAGCAGTTCGTCGGGGGGGAGTCTAGCGGGCCCCTACGAGCAGTACTTC	CASSSSGGSLAGPYEQYF